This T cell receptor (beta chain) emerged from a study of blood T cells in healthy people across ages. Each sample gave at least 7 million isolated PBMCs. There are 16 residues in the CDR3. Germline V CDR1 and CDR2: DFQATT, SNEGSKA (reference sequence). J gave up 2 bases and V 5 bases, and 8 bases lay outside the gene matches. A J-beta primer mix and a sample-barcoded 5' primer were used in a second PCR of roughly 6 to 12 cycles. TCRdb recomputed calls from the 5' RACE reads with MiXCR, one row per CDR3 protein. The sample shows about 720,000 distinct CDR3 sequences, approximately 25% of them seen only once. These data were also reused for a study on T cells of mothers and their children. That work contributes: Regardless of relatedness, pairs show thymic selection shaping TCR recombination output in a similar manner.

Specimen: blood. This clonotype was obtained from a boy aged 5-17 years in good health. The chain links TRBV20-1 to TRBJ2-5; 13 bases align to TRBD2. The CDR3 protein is CSAGGLAGNPQETQYF. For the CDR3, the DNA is TGCAGTGCTGGGGGACTAGCGGGAAACCCTCAAGAGACCCAGTACTTC.